Described below is a single T cell receptor (beta chain) sequence and its context. Its target is unknown. The isolated RNA, all of it, was reverse transcribed, so expressed TCRB transcripts were what got sequenced. Generated by immunoSEQ multiplex PCR, the TCRdb table keeps only in-frame clones and is missing some. Among approximately 270,000 clones listed, over 11% were seen once. This sample was included in a study of beta chain features in type 1 diabetes. In the study overall: What patients shared with healthy donors was a similar profile of age, gender and cell yields. Study-wide findings and caveats: Any HLA effect on TCRB rearrangement was left unresolved by small sub-analyses. Researchers reported that naive, central memory and Treg TCRB repertoires appeared more similar in patients than in healthy donors. The study found moderately but significantly shorter TCRB CDR3s in all four CD4+ subsets of Type 1 diabetes patients.

Between the trimmed V and J ends, which lost 3 bases and 7 bases, there was a span of 9 bases. CDR1 and CDR2 (germline): MDHEN, SYDVKM. The CDR3 loop spans 13 amino acids. The sample consisted of naive CD4+ T cells from blood. The chain carries TRBV28 and TRBJ1-4; D remains ambiguous. The source of this sequence is a man under 40 with type 1 diabetes. DNA of the CDR3: TGTGCCAGCAGTTTGAACCTGGCTGAAAAACTGTTTTTT. This codes for CASSLNLAEKLFF.